Listed below are T cell receptor beta chains from one sample, sequenced in a study of cytomegalovirus exposure and HLA in healthy donors. Profiled with immunoSEQ multiplex PCR; TCRdb holds only in-frame clones, not every one. In the table there are over 150,000 clones, more than 70% of which are singletons. The sequencing input was PBMCs. The receptors were gathered from a middle-aged woman in good health and CMV-seropositive. Both conserved end residues are part of each CDR3. D genes are given only for firm matches. A row's size may be missing; if present it is once, few, many or a size class.

CDR3 DNA,CDR3 protein,D gene,J gene,V gene,clone size
TGTGCCAGCAGGAACACCGGGACAGGGGATCAGAACTATAATTCACCCCTCCACTTT,CASRNTGTGDQNYNSPLHF,TRBD1,TRBJ1-6,TRBV28,.
TGTGCCAGCAGCTTGGTAGGGGTGAACACTGAAGCTTTCTTT,CASSLVGVNTEAFF,.,TRBJ1-1,TRBV5-8,few
TGTGCCACTGCGGCTCCCGGGACGGGGACTCACGAGCAGTACTTC,CATAAPGTGTHEQYF,.,TRBJ2-7,TRBV19,once
TGTGCCAGCAGCTTAGTGGGGGGGGCGGTCACTGAAGCTTTCTTT,CASSLVGGAVTEAFF,.,TRBJ1-1,TRBV7-9,.
TGTGCCATCAGTGCAGGGACTAGCGGATACAATGAGCAGTTCTTC,CAISAGTSGYNEQFF,TRBD2,TRBJ2-1,TRBV10-3,few
TGTGCCAGCAAGGAGTGGTGGGACAATGAGCAGTTCTTC,CASKEWWDNEQFF,.,TRBJ2-1,TRBV2,.
TGTGCCAGCAGCCCCGGGACTAGCGGGGATACGCAGTATTTT,CASSPGTSGDTQYF,TRBD2,TRBJ2-3,TRBV2,.
TGTGCCAGCAGGGTCAGACCGGGACTATCCTACGAGCAGTACTTC,CASRVRPGLSYEQYF,TRBD2,TRBJ2-7,TRBV5-5,.
TGTGCCTGGAGTCGGGACAGCTCCTACGAGCAGTACTTC,CAWSRDSSYEQYF,TRBD1,TRBJ2-7,TRBV30,few
TGTGCCTGGACCCGGGGAACTGAAGCTTTCTTT,CAWTRGTEAFF,.,TRBJ1-1,TRBV30,.
TGTGCCAGCAGTCCACGACAGGGGCGGGCTGAAAAACTGTTTTTT,CASSPRQGRAEKLFF,TRBD1,TRBJ1-4,TRBV27,.
TGCGCCAGCAGCCCTAGCGGGATTGGGTACTACAATGAGCAGTTCTTC,CASSPSGIGYYNEQFF,TRBD2,TRBJ2-1,TRBV4-1,.
TGTGCCAGCAGCCAAGAAGACAGGGGGCTAACAGATACGCAGTATTTT,CASSQEDRGLTDTQYF,TRBD1,TRBJ2-3,TRBV4-2,few
TGTGCCAGCAGCCAACGGGGGACGGTAAACACCGGGGAGCTGTTTTTT,CASSQRGTVNTGELFF,.,TRBJ2-2,TRBV14,.
TGTGCCCCCGGGAGGGAGGGCCGAAATAATGAGCAGTTCTTC,CAPGREGRNNEQFF,TRBD2,TRBJ2-1,TRBV5-4,.
TGTGCCAGCAGTTCATGGGACAGGGGGTTGTACACCATATATTTT,CASSSWDRGLYTIYF,TRBD1,TRBJ1-3,TRBV28,.
TGTGCCAGCAGTTACTCCGGGGGAGCCGGGGGGAATGAGCAGTTCTTC,CASSYSGGAGGNEQFF,TRBD2,TRBJ2-1,TRBV6-5,.
TGTGCCAGCAGTGAATTTAGGACAGTCGGAGCCTACGAGCAGTACTTC,CASSEFRTVGAYEQYF,.,TRBJ2-7,TRBV6-1,.
TGCAGCGTGAGACAGGTTATGAACACTGAAGCTTTCTTT,CSVRQVMNTEAFF,.,TRBJ1-1,TRBV29-1,once
TGTGCCAGCAGTGAAGGCAGCAAAAACATTCAGTACTTC,CASSEGSKNIQYF,.,TRBJ2-4,TRBV6-1,few
TGTGCTAGTGGTGCGGGGGGGGCTTACGACGAGCAGTACTTC,CASGAGGAYDEQYF,TRBD2,TRBJ2-7,TRBV12-5,.
TGTGCCAGCAGCTCAGCGGGAAGGGCCTCCTACGAGCAGTACTTC,CASSSAGRASYEQYF,TRBD2,TRBJ2-7,TRBV11-2,few
TGCGCCAGCAGCCTCGGGACAGGGATAGCCTCTGGAAACACCATATATTTT,CASSLGTGIASGNTIYF,TRBD1,TRBJ1-3,TRBV5-1,.
TGTGCCAGCAGCTTAGGACTGGAGTACGAGCAGTACTTC,CASSLGLEYEQYF,.,TRBJ2-7,TRBV5-6,.
TGCGCCAGCAGCTTGGGCGGCATTACTAGCACAGATACGCAGTATTTT,CASSLGGITSTDTQYF,.,TRBJ2-3,TRBV5-1,.
TGTGCCAGCAGGCTACAGGGCACGTCCACACATACGCAGTATTTT,CASRLQGTSTHTQYF,.,TRBJ2-3,TRBV2,few
TGTGCCAGCAGTCAGACAGCATCCTACAATGAGCAGTTCTTC,CASSQTASYNEQFF,.,TRBJ2-1,TRBV2,once
TGTGCCTGGCAATGGGGCGGGAGCGTGGACGAGCAGTACTTC,CAWQWGGSVDEQYF,TRBD2,TRBJ2-7,TRBV30,.
TGCGCCAGCAGCCCGGGGTGGGCAGGGCAGTTCTTC,CASSPGWAGQFF,.,TRBJ2-1,TRBV5-1,.
TGTGCCAGCAGCTTGGCGTTCCGGGACTTGAAGAACACCGGGGAGCTGTTTTTT,CASSLAFRDLKNTGELFF,.,TRBJ2-2,TRBV5-4,.
TGTGCCAGCAGCTTGGGTAGCGGGAGGGCCGGGGTCTACGAGCAGTACTTC,CASSLGSGRAGVYEQYF,TRBD2,TRBJ2-7,TRBV11-2,.
TGTGCCAGCAGCAAAGGAGGACTAGCGGGATGGAATGAGCAGTTCTTC,CASSKGGLAGWNEQFF,TRBD2,TRBJ2-1,TRBV7-8,.
TGCGCCAGCAGCCAAGATAGTGATAGCGGTCGGGAGACCCAGTACTTC,CASSQDSDSGRETQYF,.,TRBJ2-5,TRBV4-1,few
TGTGCCAGCAGTTACTCTCTAGCTAACTATGGCTACACCTTC,CASSYSLANYGYTF,.,TRBJ1-2,TRBV6-6,.
TGCAGCGCCGGGGAGGTGACCTCCCCTTACGAGCAGTACTTC,CSAGEVTSPYEQYF,.,TRBJ2-7,TRBV29-1,.
TGCGCCAGCAGCCAAATCGGTACGGGGGGAGGGCAGAGCAATGAGCAGTTCTTC,CASSQIGTGGGQSNEQFF,TRBD2,TRBJ2-1,TRBV4-1,few
TGTGCCAGCAGCGTAGGGGGTACAGAGACCCAGTACTTC,CASSVGGTETQYF,.,TRBJ2-5,TRBV7-3,.
TGTGCCAGCAGCTTGACCGGAACGGGTGCAGATACGCAGTATTTT,CASSLTGTGADTQYF,.,TRBJ2-3,TRBV5-4,once
TGTGCCAGCAGTGAATTCAGGGGGCTTCGAGAAAAACTGTTTTTT,CASSEFRGLREKLFF,TRBD1,TRBJ1-4,TRBV2,.
TGTGCCAGCAGAGACAGGGTTATATCTGAAGCTTTCTTT,CASRDRVISEAFF,TRBD1,TRBJ1-1,TRBV6-1,.
TGTGCCAGCAGCTTATCTGGGGCAATTTACTACGAGCAGTACTTC,CASSLSGAIYYEQYF,.,TRBJ2-7,TRBV7-6,.
TGTGCCAGCAGTGAAGGGGATCTACGGGGGACCAACTCCTACGAGCAGTACTTC,CASSEGDLRGTNSYEQYF,.,TRBJ2-7,TRBV6-1,.
TGTGCCAGCAGTTCGGACAGGGAGTCCTACAATGAGCAGTTCTTC,CASSSDRESYNEQFF,TRBD1,TRBJ2-1,TRBV27,.
TGCGCCAGCAGCGTTCATACAGGGGACTCTGGAAACACCATATATTTT,CASSVHTGDSGNTIYF,TRBD1,TRBJ1-3,TRBV5-1,.
TGTGCCAGCAGACCAGGACAGGGAGGTCAGCCCCAGCATTTT,CASRPGQGGQPQHF,TRBD1,TRBJ1-5,TRBV28,.